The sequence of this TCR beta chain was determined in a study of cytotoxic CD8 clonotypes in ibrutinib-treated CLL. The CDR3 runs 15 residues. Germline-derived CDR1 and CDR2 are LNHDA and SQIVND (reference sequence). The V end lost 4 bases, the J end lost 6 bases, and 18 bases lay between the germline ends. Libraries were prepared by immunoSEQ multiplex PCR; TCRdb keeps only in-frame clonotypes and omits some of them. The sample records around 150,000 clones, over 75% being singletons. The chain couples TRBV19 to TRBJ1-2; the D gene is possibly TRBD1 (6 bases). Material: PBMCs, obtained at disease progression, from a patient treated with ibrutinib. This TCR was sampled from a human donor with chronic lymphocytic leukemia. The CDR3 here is CASSTVPQGLNGYTF. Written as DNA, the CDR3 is TGTGCCAGTAGTACCGTCCCGCAGGGGCTAAATGGCTACACCTTC. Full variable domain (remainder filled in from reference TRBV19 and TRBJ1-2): DGGITQSPKYLFRKEGQNVTLSCEQNLNHDAMYWYRQDPGQGLRLIYYSQIVNDFQKGDIAEGYSVSREKKESFPLTVTSAQKNPTAFYLCASSTVPQGLNGYTFGSGTRLTVV.